The entry below describes one T cell receptor (beta chain). Many counts were recorded for this clonotype. Its cognate antigen has yet to be identified. No much larger clone exists at a distance of one base, and base qualities are not known. For the unsorted PBMC libraries, 2 million PBMCs were stored in RNAlater at -80 degrees C until RNA extraction and were used to generate the libraries. Multiple sclerosis patients were enrolled in a US clinical protocol evaluating disease progression by magnetic resonance imaging. Peripheral blood was subjected to Ficoll-Hypaque density gradient centrifugation to isolate PBMCs, which were then cryopreserved in liquid nitrogen. This specimen belongs to a study of neurological immune-mediated disorders (dated by TCRdb to about 2019). Study-wide context: Among the roughly 35 multiple sclerosis patients, relapsing-remitting MS accounted for approximately 31 and secondary progressive MS accounted for 3. Peripheral blood TCR-beta repertoires from HTLV-I-associated myelopathy (HAM/TSP) patients, multiple sclerosis patients and healthy controls were compared by UMI-based sequencing. The approximately 110 TCR-beta libraries included longitudinal samples, technical triplicates and paired sorted CD4+ and CD8+ T-cell subsets alongside PBMC samples. The cohort was made up of approximately 71 subjects, consisting of about 14 HAM/TSP patients, some 34 multiple sclerosis patients and about 20 healthy controls. General findings and caveats noted by the study authors: In a phylogenetic analysis, the repertoires of 18 out of 34 MS patients fell into a single cluster of related CDR3 sequences, pointing to a possible signature at the repertoire level. Across subjects, expanded clones never shared an identical CDR3 amino acid sequence, which suggests that the TCR-beta repertoires in every group were private. No clinical or MRI features were associated with the MS cluster, and the authors said that larger cohorts are needed. The highest TCR clonal expansion was observed in HAM/TSP patients, whereas the lowest was observed in MS patients, even when compared with healthy controls.

The cysteine opens and the phenylalanine closes a CDR3 of 12 amino acids. Just the 36-base CDR3 DNA is kept, in frame starting at base 1. A distance of 12 bases separates the germline ends of V and J, which lose 5 bases and 8 bases respectively. Per the germline V gene, MGHDK is the CDR1 and SYGVNS is the CDR2. cDNA was synthesized by template-switch 5'RACE using a primer with a 10-nucleotide random unique molecular identifier that tagged each TCR transcript. Every sequencing run yielded over 180 million TCR-beta sequences covering 15-18 subjects. Total RNA was extracted with the RNeasy kit. The KAPA Real-time Library Amplification kit was used to amplify TCR-beta VDJ regions with primers targeting the TCR constant region and the 5'RACE anchor. Sample indexes and Illumina adaptors were added in a first PCR, after which library yield was increased in a second PCR. The roughly 650 bp TCR product was size-selected on a 2% E-gel SizeSelection system after Ampure bead purification. Before pooling, libraries had their quality checked on a Bioanalyzer, their concentration measured with Qubit, and their quantity determined with the Kapa Library Quantification kit. Libraries were sequenced paired-end 2 x 150 bp on an Illumina HiSeq 2500. To increase sequence diversity, roughly 24-31% phiX was spiked into each library pool. In the source study's methods: The UMI-based MiGEC pipeline processed quality-filtered reads and removed over 85% of raw TCR sequences during error correction. VDJ genes were aligned to IMGT germline references, and clonotypes were defined by unique CDR3 amino acid sequence plus V-J genes. Clonal expansion, Shannon diversity and CDR3 relatedness were evaluated with VDJtools (CalcPairwiseDistances, ClusterSamples), while phylogenetic trees were built in CLCbio workbench. A clone was classed as expanded if it had 8 or more unique UMIs, a cutoff based on coefficient-of-variation modelling across technical triplicates. TCRdb's own reprocessing of the public reads used fastp at Q25 and MiXCR and kept productive beta chains. Every entry covers one CDR3 protein and lists the most common genes and DNA from its rows. TCRdb, not the original authors, processed these V and J calls. For this sample the table gives over 25,000 distinct CDR3 sequences, of which less than 1.6% were detected only once. The ten largest clonotypes hold around 9.2% of the sample.

The sequence links TRBV25-1 to TRBJ1-2; there is no confident call for the D gene. The clonotype was recovered from a young woman with multiple sclerosis. The sequenced sample consisted of PBMCs. The CDR3 region has the sequence CASSKGIAGYTF. The nucleotide sequence is given as TGTGCCAGCAGTAAGGGCATCGCCGGCTACACCTTC.